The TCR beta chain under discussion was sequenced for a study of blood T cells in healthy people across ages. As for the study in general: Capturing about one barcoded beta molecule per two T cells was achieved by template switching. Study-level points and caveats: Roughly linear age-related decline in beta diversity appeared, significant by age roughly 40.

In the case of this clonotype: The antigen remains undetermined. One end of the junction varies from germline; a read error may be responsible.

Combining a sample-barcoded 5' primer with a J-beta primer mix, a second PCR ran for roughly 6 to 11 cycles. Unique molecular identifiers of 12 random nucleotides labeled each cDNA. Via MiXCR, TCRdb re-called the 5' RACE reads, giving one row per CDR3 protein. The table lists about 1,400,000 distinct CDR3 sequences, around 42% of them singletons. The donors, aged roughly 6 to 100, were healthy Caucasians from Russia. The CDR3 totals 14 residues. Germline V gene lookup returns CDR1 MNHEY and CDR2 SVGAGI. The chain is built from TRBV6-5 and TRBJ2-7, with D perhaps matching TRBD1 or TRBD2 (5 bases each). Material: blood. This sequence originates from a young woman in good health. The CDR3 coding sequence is TGTGCCAGCAGATGGGGGAAGGCCTCCCACGAGCAGTACTTC. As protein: CASRWGKASHEQYF.